Each of the 2 T cell receptor beta chains below was sequenced from the same sample in a study of blood T cell repertoires in COVID-19. The assay was immunoSEQ multiplex PCR, and TCRdb's table has in-frame clones only and misses some. The sample holds roughly 62,000 clones; over 75% are singletons and the top ten take around a sixth. The sequenced sample was peripheral blood. The source is a man in his sixties with acute or convalescent COVID-19.

The chain links TRBV19 to TRBJ1-2, with TRBD1 matching over 10 bases. The germline V gene encodes CDR1 LNHDA and CDR2 SQIVND (reference sequence). Trimming removed 4 bases from V and 7 bases from J; junction bases left unmatched: 12. This CDR3 comprises 16 residues. In DNA, the CDR3 is TGTGCCAGTAGTACACCTCGACAGGGGGCCAAGTCTGGCTACACCTTC. Its translation is CASSTPRQGAKSGYTF. Supplemented by reference TRBV19 and TRBJ1-2, the full variable domain reads DGGITQSPKYLFRKEGQNVTLSCEQNLNHDAMYWYRQDPGQGLRLIYYSQIVNDFQKGDIAEGYSVSREKKESFPLTVTSAQKNPTAFYLCASSTPRQGAKSGYTFGSGTRLTVV.

V gene TRBV5-4 combines with J gene TRBJ2-2; 9 bases line up with TRBD2. Unmatched junction bases numbered 9, after V lost 4 bases and J lost 2 bases. The germline gives CDR1 SGHNT, CDR2 YYREEE (reference sequence). This CDR3 comprises 17 residues. The DNA of the CDR3 is TGTGCCAGCAGCCCCCCTTCTAGCGGGGCTAACACCGGGGAGCTGTTTTTT. It encodes CASSPPSSGANTGELFF.